This record looks at one TCR beta chain sequence and its context. Every PCR was spiked with synthetic TCR analog templates. The data were produced by immunoSEQ multiplex PCR, yet TCRdb's version contains in-frame clones alone and is incomplete. This sample has about 76,000 clones, with approximately 81% found just once. The data originate from a study of PD-L1 blockade in urothelial cancer. As for the study in general: Patients had undergone 0 to 3 prior chemotherapy regimens.

Enrolled patients showed locally advanced or metastatic urothelial carcinoma. Sequencing used PBMCs, obtained around atezolizumab (anti-PD-L1) treatment. This clonotype was obtained from a man aged 65 to 79 with urothelial cancer.

In nucleotides, the CDR3 is TGTGCCACCAGCAGTTTTAGCGGGGTTTTGGATACGCAGTATTTT. Protein: CATSSFSGVLDTQYF. The chain uses TRBV15 and TRBJ2-3, with TRBD2 identical over 8 bases. The ends lost 3 bases at V and 6 bases at J; junction bases unmatched: 8. Germline V gene lookup returns CDR1 LNHNV and CDR2 YYDKDF (reference sequence). This CDR3 comprises 15 residues. The whole variable domain, filled in from reference TRBV15 and TRBJ2-3, reads DAMVIQNPRYQVTQFGKPVTLSCSQTLNHNVMYWYQQKSSQAPKLLFHYYDKDFNNEADTPDNFQSRRPNTSFCFLDIRSPGLGDTAMYLCATSSFSGVLDTQYFGPGTRLTVL.